Included here is one T cell receptor beta chain sequence, with context. The antigen remains unidentified. The source of the sample is a study of blood T cells in healthy people across ages. Whole-study results and caveats: Using unsorted PBMCs precluded a conclusive naive versus antigen-experienced comparison.

The second PCR ran roughly 7 to 12 cycles with a sample-barcoded 5' primer and J-beta primers. One entry per CDR3 protein, called by TCRdb with MiXCR from the 5' RACE reads. This sample has about 640,000 distinct CDR3 sequences, with under 65% found just once. Sequences were obtained from blood. This receptor was obtained from a man aged 60 to 69 in good health.

CDR3 bases: TGTGCCAGCTCACCCGGGCAGGGAGTTGATGGCTACACCTTC. Translation: CASSPGQGVDGYTF. V gene TRBV18 combines with J gene TRBJ1-2; tentative D call: TRBD1 (5 bases). V was cut by 3 bases and J by 6 bases, with 14 bases left in between. CDR3 length: 14 amino acids. Germline CDR1 is KGHSH and CDR2 is LQKENI.